This TCR beta chain was identified in a study of blood T cells in healthy people across ages. Study outcomes and limitations: It was held that the diversity estimates obtained from one million T cells were underestimates.

The authors ran a second PCR of 7 to 11 cycles using a sample-barcoded 5' primer and a J-beta primer mix. One entry per CDR3 protein, called by TCRdb with MiXCR from the 5' RACE reads. The sample lists roughly 1.6 million distinct CDR3 sequences; roughly a third were seen once. A word on this clonotype: Its antigen is currently unknown. A read error may be the cause here, since a much bigger clone is one base away.

V was shortened by 8 bases and J by 8 bases, with 22 bases between the two germline ends. Germline V CDR1 and CDR2: MNHEY, SVGAGI. The length of the CDR3 is 15 residues. V is TRBV6-5 and J is TRBJ2-1; no firm D call. Material for sequencing was blood. This receptor was identified in a young woman in good health. The CDR3 nucleotides are TGTGCCAGCCGAACTTCAGGAGCTAGGATCGATGAGCAGTTCTTC. It translates to CASRTSGARIDEQFF.